A selection of T cell receptor beta chains follows, all from one sample in a study of vaccination and CD4 T cells after COVID-19. From the PCR reads, TCRdb called clonotypes with MiXCR, one entry per CDR3 protein. The table shows under 15,000 distinct CDR3 sequences, with 75% occurring only once. Their antigens are not known. The specimen sequenced was CD4+ T cells from blood, cultured in vitro. These receptors all come from a human donor who had recovered from COVID-19. CDR3s include the opening cysteine and the closing phenylalanine or tryptophan. Each record gives: J gene, V gene, D gene, CDR3 protein. D genes are given only for firm matches.

j_call: TRBJ1-6
v_call: TRBV20-1
d_call: NA
cdr3_aa: CSASGRPYNSPLHF

j_call: TRBJ2-3
v_call: TRBV6-1
d_call: TRBD1
cdr3_aa: CASTQGAADTQYF

j_call: TRBJ1-5
v_call: TRBV15
d_call: TRBD1
cdr3_aa: CATSRTGFQPQHF

j_call: TRBJ1-5
v_call: TRBV18
d_call: NA
cdr3_aa: CASSPVVDQPQHF

j_call: TRBJ1-6
v_call: TRBV15
d_call: NA
cdr3_aa: CATSRGLGSSYNSPLHF

j_call: TRBJ1-3
v_call: TRBV19
d_call: NA
cdr3_aa: CASSILAGGGNTIYF

j_call: TRBJ2-7
v_call: TRBV28
d_call: NA
cdr3_aa: CASRGGQRNYEQYF

j_call: TRBJ1-3
v_call: TRBV20-1
d_call: NA
cdr3_aa: CSARTAGGNTIYF

j_call: TRBJ1-2
v_call: TRBV20-1
d_call: TRBD1
cdr3_aa: CSAIGPGTGYGYTF

j_call: TRBJ1-1
v_call: TRBV6-1
d_call: TRBD1
cdr3_aa: CASSDFLGQGEAFF

j_call: TRBJ1-3
v_call: TRBV20-1
d_call: NA
cdr3_aa: CSASRGSGNTIYF

j_call: TRBJ2-7
v_call: TRBV29-1
d_call: NA
cdr3_aa: CSVEMGSKGYEQYF

j_call: TRBJ2-1
v_call: TRBV12-3/TRBV12-4
d_call: TRBD2
cdr3_aa: CASTSPSGMSYNEQFF

j_call: TRBJ1-5
v_call: TRBV10-3
d_call: NA
cdr3_aa: CAISESRQPQHF

j_call: TRBJ2-3
v_call: TRBV20-1
d_call: TRBD1
cdr3_aa: CSASLGQGNTDTQYF

j_call: TRBJ2-5
v_call: TRBV5-4
d_call: NA
cdr3_aa: CASSFPGRETQYF

j_call: TRBJ1-5
v_call: TRBV27
d_call: NA
cdr3_aa: CASSGFVGDQPQHF

j_call: TRBJ2-5
v_call: TRBV15
d_call: NA
cdr3_aa: CATSRDSTDQETQYF

j_call: TRBJ1-2
v_call: TRBV20-1
d_call: NA
cdr3_aa: CSANRDLDGYTF

j_call: TRBJ2-2
v_call: TRBV7-2
d_call: TRBD1
cdr3_aa: CASSYTGTVFTGELFF

j_call: TRBJ1-6
v_call: TRBV20-1
d_call: NA
cdr3_aa: CSARGDRLGNSPLHF

j_call: TRBJ2-5
v_call: TRBV7-2
d_call: NA
cdr3_aa: CASSRQETQYF

j_call: TRBJ2-5
v_call: TRBV6-1
d_call: NA
cdr3_aa: CASPSPQETQCF

j_call: TRBJ1-2
v_call: TRBV7-9
d_call: NA
cdr3_aa: CASSQVGKAYGYTF

j_call: TRBJ1-1
v_call: TRBV20-1
d_call: NA
cdr3_aa: CSATRHFLETEAFF

j_call: TRBJ1-2
v_call: TRBV19
d_call: NA
cdr3_aa: CASTVQSNYGYTF

j_call: TRBJ2-7
v_call: TRBV27
d_call: TRBD1
cdr3_aa: CASSSRDSSLGQYF

j_call: TRBJ2-7
v_call: TRBV12-3/TRBV12-4
d_call: NA
cdr3_aa: CASREAARGEQYF

j_call: TRBJ2-3
v_call: TRBV21-1
d_call: NA
cdr3_aa: CASSAPWGTDTQYF

j_call: TRBJ2-3
v_call: TRBV5-1
d_call: TRBD2
cdr3_aa: CASSLGLLAGGEDTQYF

j_call: TRBJ1-5
v_call: TRBV7-9
d_call: NA
cdr3_aa: CASSLGGTSNQPQHF

j_call: TRBJ2-5
v_call: TRBV11-1
d_call: TRBD1
cdr3_aa: CASSQRDRVYQETQYF

j_call: TRBJ2-7
v_call: TRBV6-1
d_call: NA
cdr3_aa: CASSDMAGGGYEQYF

j_call: TRBJ1-1
v_call: TRBV27
d_call: NA
cdr3_aa: CASRQVGVLTEAFF

j_call: TRBJ2-5
v_call: TRBV20-1
d_call: TRBD1
cdr3_aa: CSARGGTVVGMQETQYF

j_call: TRBJ1-1
v_call: TRBV11-2
d_call: TRBD1
cdr3_aa: CASSLTRTGVPLNTEAFF

j_call: TRBJ2-5
v_call: TRBV2
d_call: NA
cdr3_aa: CASSALETQYF

j_call: TRBJ2-3
v_call: TRBV7-6
d_call: TRBD2
cdr3_aa: CASSLLTSAGADTQYF

j_call: TRBJ2-3
v_call: TRBV28
d_call: TRBD2
cdr3_aa: CASSSGSADTQYF

j_call: TRBJ1-2
v_call: TRBV20-1
d_call: NA
cdr3_aa: CTIYSYGYTF

j_call: TRBJ2-5
v_call: TRBV7-7
d_call: TRBD1
cdr3_aa: CASSFRGLAETQYF

j_call: TRBJ2-3
v_call: TRBV4-3
d_call: TRBD1
cdr3_aa: CASSQEDRGATDTQYF

j_call: TRBJ2-2
v_call: TRBV20-1
d_call: TRBD2
cdr3_aa: CSLGLAGVTGELFF

j_call: TRBJ2-1
v_call: TRBV6-1
d_call: TRBD2
cdr3_aa: CASSRASGNNEQFF

j_call: TRBJ2-1
v_call: TRBV5-8
d_call: TRBD1
cdr3_aa: CASSLGQGSSYEQFF

j_call: TRBJ1-1
v_call: TRBV6-5
d_call: NA
cdr3_aa: CASSYSSPGGVPEAFF

j_call: TRBJ1-2
v_call: TRBV20-1
d_call: NA
cdr3_aa: CSARDTNVYGYTF

j_call: TRBJ2-5
v_call: TRBV7-3
d_call: NA
cdr3_aa: CASSLMGTPETQYF

j_call: TRBJ2-4
v_call: TRBV23-1
d_call: NA
cdr3_aa: CASSRRTVAKNIQYF

j_call: TRBJ1-2
v_call: TRBV14
d_call: NA
cdr3_aa: CASSQQGRHGYTF

j_call: TRBJ1-5
v_call: TRBV6-1
d_call: NA
cdr3_aa: CASILKQRNQPQHF

j_call: TRBJ2-5
v_call: TRBV11-2
d_call: NA
cdr3_aa: CASSTRDPQETQYF

j_call: TRBJ2-3
v_call: TRBV18
d_call: NA
cdr3_aa: CASSPPGLFTDTQYF

j_call: TRBJ1-1
v_call: TRBV19
d_call: NA
cdr3_aa: CASSTWTRTNTEAFF